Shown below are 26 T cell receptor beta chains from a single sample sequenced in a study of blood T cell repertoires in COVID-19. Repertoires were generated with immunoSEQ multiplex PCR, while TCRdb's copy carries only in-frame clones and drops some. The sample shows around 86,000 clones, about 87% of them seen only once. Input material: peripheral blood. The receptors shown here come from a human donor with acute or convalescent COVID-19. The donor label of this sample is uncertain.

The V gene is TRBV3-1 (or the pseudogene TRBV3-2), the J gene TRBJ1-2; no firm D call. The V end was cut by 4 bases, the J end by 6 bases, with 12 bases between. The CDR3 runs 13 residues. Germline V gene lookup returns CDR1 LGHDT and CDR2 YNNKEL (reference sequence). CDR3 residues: CASSPTGGNGYTF. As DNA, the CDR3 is TGTGCCAGCAGCCCCACCGGAGGGAATGGCTACACCTTC.

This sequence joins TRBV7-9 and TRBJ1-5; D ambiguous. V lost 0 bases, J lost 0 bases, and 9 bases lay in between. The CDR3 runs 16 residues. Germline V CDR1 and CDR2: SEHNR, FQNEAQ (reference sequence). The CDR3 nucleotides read TGTGCCAGCAGCTTAGCGGGAGGATCTAGCAATCAGCCCCAGCATTTT. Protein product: CASSLAGGSSNQPQHF.

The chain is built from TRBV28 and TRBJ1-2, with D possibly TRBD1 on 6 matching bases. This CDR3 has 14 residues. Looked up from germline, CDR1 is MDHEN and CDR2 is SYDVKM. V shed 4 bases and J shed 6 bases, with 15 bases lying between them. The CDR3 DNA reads TGTGCCAGCAGTTCGTGGACAGTCCTCGATGGCTACACCTTC. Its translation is CASSSWTVLDGYTF.

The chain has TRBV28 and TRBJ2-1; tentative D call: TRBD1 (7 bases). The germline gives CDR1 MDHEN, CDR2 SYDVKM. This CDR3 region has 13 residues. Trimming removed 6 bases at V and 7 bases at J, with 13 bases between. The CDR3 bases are TGTGCCAGCAGGCCAGGGGGGCGTAATGAGCAGTTCTTC. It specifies CASRPGGRNEQFF.

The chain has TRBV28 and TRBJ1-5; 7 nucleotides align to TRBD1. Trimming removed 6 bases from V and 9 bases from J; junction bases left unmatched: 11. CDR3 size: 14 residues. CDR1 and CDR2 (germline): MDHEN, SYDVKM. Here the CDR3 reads CASRTGQDDRPQHF. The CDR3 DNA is TGTGCCAGCAGGACAGGACAGGACGACCGGCCCCAGCATTTT.

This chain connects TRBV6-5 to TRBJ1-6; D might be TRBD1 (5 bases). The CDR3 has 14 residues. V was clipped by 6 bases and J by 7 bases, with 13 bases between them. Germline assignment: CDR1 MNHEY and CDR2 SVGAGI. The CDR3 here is CASRLQEGNSPLHF. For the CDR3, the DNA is TGTGCCAGCAGACTACAGGAAGGGAATTCACCCCTCCACTTT.

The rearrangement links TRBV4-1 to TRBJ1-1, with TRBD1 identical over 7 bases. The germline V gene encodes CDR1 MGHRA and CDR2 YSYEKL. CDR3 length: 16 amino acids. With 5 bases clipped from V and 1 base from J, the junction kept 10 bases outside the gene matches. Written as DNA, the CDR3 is TGCGCCAGCAGCGCCCAGAGGGGGCAGAGGAACACTGAAGCTTTCTTT. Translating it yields CASSAQRGQRNTEAFF.

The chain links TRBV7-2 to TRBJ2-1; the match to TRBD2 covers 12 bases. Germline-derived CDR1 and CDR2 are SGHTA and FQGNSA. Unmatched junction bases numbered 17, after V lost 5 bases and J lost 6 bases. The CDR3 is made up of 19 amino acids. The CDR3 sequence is CASSPTPSTSGGRGNEQFF. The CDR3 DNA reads TGTGCCAGCAGCCCAACCCCCTCGACTAGCGGGGGACGGGGCAATGAGCAGTTCTTC.

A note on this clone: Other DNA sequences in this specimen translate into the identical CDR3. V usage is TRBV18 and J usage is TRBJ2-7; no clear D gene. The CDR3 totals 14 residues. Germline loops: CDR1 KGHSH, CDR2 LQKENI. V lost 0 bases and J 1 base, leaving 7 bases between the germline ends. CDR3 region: CASSPPGSSYEQYF. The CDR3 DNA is TGTGCCAGCTCACCACCTGGCAGTTCCTACGAGCAGTACTTC.

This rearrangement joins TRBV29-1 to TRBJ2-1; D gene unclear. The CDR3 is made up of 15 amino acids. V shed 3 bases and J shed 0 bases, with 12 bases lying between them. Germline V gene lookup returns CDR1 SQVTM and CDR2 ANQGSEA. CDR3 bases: TGCAGCGTTGAGACTTCTCGGAGCTCCTACAATGAGCAGTTCTTC. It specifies CSVETSRSSYNEQFF.

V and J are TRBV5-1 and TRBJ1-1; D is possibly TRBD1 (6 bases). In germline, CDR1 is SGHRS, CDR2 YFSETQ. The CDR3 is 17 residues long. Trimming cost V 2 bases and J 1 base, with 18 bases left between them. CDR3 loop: CASSLMAVQGTNTEAFF. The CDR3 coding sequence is TGCGCCAGCAGCTTAATGGCCGTACAGGGAACGAACACTGAAGCTTTCTTT.

The CDR3: CASSLIGTDRRSYEQYF. The CDR3 region has the DNA TGTGCCAGCAGCTTAATTGGAACGGACAGGAGATCCTACGAGCAGTACTTC. The rearrangement joins TRBV7-8 to TRBJ2-7; 7 bases line up with TRBD1. J gave up 1 base and V 2 bases, and 11 bases lay outside the gene matches. The CDR3 has 17 amino acids. In germline, CDR1 is SGHVS, CDR2 FQNEAQ. The full variable domain, its missing parts supplied by reference TRBV7-8 and TRBJ2-7, is GAGVSQSPRYKVAKRGQDVALRCDPISGHVSLFWYQQALGQGPEFLTYFQNEAQLDKSGLPSDRFFAERPEGSVSTLKIQRTQQEDSAVYLCASSLIGTDRRSYEQYFGPGTRLTVT.

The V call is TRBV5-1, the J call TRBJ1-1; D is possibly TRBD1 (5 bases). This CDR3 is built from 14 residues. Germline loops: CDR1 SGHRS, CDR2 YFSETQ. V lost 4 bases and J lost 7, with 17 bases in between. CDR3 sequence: CASSPAGWANEAFF. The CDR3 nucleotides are TGCGCCAGCAGCCCCGCAGGGTGGGCCAATGAAGCTTTCTTT.

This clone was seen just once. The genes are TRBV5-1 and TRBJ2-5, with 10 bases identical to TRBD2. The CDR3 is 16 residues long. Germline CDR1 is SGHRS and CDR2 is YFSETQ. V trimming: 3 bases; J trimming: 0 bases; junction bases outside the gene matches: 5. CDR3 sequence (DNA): TGCGCCAGCAGCTCCTATAGCGGGGGGTACCAAGAGACCCAGTACTTC. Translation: CASSSYSGGYQETQYF.

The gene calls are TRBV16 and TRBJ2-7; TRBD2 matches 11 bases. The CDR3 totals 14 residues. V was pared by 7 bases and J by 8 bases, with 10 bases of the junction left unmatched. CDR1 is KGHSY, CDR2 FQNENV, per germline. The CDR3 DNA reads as TGTGCCAGCAAGCCGGGGACTAGCGGCTCCAAGCAGTACTTC. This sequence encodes CASKPGTSGSKQYF.

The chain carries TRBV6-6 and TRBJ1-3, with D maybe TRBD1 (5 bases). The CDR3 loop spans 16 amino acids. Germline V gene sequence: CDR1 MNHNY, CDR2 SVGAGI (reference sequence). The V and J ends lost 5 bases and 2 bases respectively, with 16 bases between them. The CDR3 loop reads CASSLGLGGTGNTIYF. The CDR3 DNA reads TGTGCCAGCAGTCTGGGTTTGGGGGGAACTGGAAACACCATATATTTT.

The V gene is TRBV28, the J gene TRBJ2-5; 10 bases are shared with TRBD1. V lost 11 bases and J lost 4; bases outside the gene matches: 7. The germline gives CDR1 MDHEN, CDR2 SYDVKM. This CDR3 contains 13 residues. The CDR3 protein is CAWQRDRGETQYF. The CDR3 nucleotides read TGTGCCTGGCAGCGGGACAGGGGAGAGACCCAGTACTTC.

The CDR3 here is CSIQGSTEAFF. The CDR3 bases are TGCAGCATTCAGGGTTCCACTGAAGCTTTCTTT. The rearrangement joins TRBV29-1 to TRBJ1-1, with D perhaps matching TRBD1 (5 bases). The CDR3 is made up of 11 amino acids. The V end lost 8 bases, the J end lost 4 bases, and 11 bases lay between the germline ends. In germline, CDR1 is SQVTM, CDR2 ANQGSEA. Full variable domain (remainder filled in from reference TRBV29-1 and TRBJ1-1): SAVISQKPSRDICQRGTSLTIQCQVDSQVTMMFWYRQQPGQSLTLIATANQGSEATYESGFVIDKFPISRPNLTFSTLTVSNMSPEDSSIYLCSIQGSTEAFFGQGTRLTVV.

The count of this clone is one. CDR3 coding DNA: TGTGCCAGCAGCTTAGTCAGGGAAGAGACCCAGTACTTC. This codes for CASSLVREETQYF. The V gene is TRBV7-7, the J gene TRBJ2-5; the D gene is possibly TRBD1 (5 bases). Germline V CDR1 and CDR2: SSHAT, FNYEAQ (reference sequence). V gave up 1 base and J gave up 3 bases, with 6 bases separating them. The CDR3 totals 13 residues.

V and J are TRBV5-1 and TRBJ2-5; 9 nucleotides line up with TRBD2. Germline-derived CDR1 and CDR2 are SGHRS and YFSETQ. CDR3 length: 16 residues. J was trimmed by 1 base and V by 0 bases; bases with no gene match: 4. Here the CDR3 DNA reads TGCGCCAGCAGCTTGGTCGCAGCGGGGGGCCAAGAGACCCAGTACTTC. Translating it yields CASSLVAAGGQETQYF.

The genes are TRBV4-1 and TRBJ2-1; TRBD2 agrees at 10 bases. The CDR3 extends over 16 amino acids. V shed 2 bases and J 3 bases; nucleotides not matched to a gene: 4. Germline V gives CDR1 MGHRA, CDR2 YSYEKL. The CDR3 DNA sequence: TGCGCCAGCAGCCAAATCGGGACTAGCGACTACAATGAGCAGTTCTTC. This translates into CASSQIGTSDYNEQFF.

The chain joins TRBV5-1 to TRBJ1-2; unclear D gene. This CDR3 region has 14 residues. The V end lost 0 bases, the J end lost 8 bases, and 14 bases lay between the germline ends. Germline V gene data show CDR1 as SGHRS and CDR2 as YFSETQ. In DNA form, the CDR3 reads TGCGCCAGCAGCTTGGAACGAGGGAAAGGAGGCTACACCTTC. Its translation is CASSLERGKGGYTF.

The CDR3 loop is CASSLQNTEAFF. CDR3 coding DNA: TGCGCCAGCAGCTTGCAGAACACTGAAGCTTTCTTT. The V and J genes are TRBV5-1 and TRBJ1-1; D is unresolved. CDR1 and CDR2 (germline): SGHRS, YFSETQ. The CDR3 sequence is 12 residues long. V lost 1 base, J lost 1 base, and 2 bases lay in between.

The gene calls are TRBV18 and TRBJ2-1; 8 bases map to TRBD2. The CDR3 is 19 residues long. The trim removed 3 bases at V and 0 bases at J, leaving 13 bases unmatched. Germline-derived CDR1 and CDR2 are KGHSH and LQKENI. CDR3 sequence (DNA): TGTGCCAGCTCACCTCGGGACGGTAGCGGGGTGAGCTCCTACAATGAGCAGTTCTTC. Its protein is CASSPRDGSGVSSYNEQFF.

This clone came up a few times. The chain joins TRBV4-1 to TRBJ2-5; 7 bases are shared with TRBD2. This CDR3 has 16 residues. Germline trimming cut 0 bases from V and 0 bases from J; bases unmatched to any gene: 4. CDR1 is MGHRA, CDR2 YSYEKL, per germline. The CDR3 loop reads CASSQDGAGYQETQYF. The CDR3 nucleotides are TGCGCCAGCAGCCAAGATGGAGCGGGGTACCAAGAGACCCAGTACTTC.

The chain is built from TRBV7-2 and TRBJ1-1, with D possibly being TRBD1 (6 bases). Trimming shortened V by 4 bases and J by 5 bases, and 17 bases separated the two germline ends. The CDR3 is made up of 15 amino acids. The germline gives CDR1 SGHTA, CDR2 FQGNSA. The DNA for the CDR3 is TGTGCCAGCAGCTACAGGGAGGGGGGAGGTACTGAAGCTTTCTTT. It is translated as CASSYREGGGTEAFF.